This TCR beta chain was sequenced for a study of patients and donors after allogeneic stem cell transplantation. Using its own MiXCR run on the RT-PCR reads, TCRdb lists one record per CDR3 protein. The sample shows about a million distinct CDR3 sequences, about a sixth of them seen only once. This TCR was recovered from a human donor who was either an allogeneic HSCT recipient or a stem cell or donor lymphocyte infusion donor (not recorded which). It is not recorded whose cells these are; they may come from a transplant donor. Sequencing used blood, either unsorted or a sorted T cell fraction (not recorded which).

The CDR3 sequence: CATSRDGSTETQYF. In DNA form, the CDR3 reads TGTGCCACCAGCAGGGACGGGAGTACAGAGACCCAGTACTTC. The chain combines TRBV15 with TRBJ2-5; a weak D match, TRBD2 (6 bases). Trimming removed 3 bases from V and 4 bases from J, with 12 bases in between. The CDR3 sequence is 14 residues long. Germline loops: CDR1 LNHNV, CDR2 YYDKDF (reference sequence).